Listed below are T cell receptor beta chains from one sample, sequenced in a study of T cell changes during pregnancy in multiple sclerosis. Profiled with immunoSEQ multiplex PCR; TCRdb holds only in-frame clones, not every one. In the table there are 90,000 to 120,000 clones, about 90% of which are singletons. The sample here was peripheral blood, taken in the third trimester of pregnancy. These TCRs come from a female donor in good health, enrolled as a control in a pregnancy study. The CDR3 runs from the conserved cysteine through the conserved F or W. Each record gives: CDR3 length, J gene, D gene, V gene, clone size, CDR3 protein, CDR3 DNA. The D gene is left open where the match is weak. The size of a clone is reported for some rows only, either as once, few or many, or as a class for expanded clones.

13	TRBJ2-1	.	TRBV6-5	.	CASRQGAYNEQFF	TGTGCCAGCAGACAGGGTGCCTACAATGAGCAGTTCTTC
12	TRBJ1-2	.	TRBV7-9	.	CASSFPEEIYTF	TGTGCCAGCAGCTTTCCCGAAGAGATCTACACCTTC
16	TRBJ1-5	.	TRBV28	.	CASSSLRGYSNQPQHF	TGTGCCAGCAGTTCCCTTAGGGGTTATAGCAATCAGCCCCAGCATTTT
18	TRBJ2-1	TRBD2	TRBV7-9	.	CASSLQLAGGLLYNEQFF	TGTGCCAGCAGCCTCCAACTAGCGGGGGGATTGCTCTACAATGAGCAGTTCTTC
14	TRBJ2-5	.	TRBV7-2	.	CASSSPTTRETQYF	TGTGCCAGCAGCTCGCCGACTACAAGGGAGACCCAGTACTTC
14	TRBJ1-3	.	TRBV6-5	.	CASSGANSGNTIYF	TGTGCCAGCAGTGGGGCGAACTCTGGAAACACCATATATTTT
14	TRBJ2-7	TRBD2	TRBV7-9	.	CASSPSGSSYEQYF	TGTGCCAGCAGCCCTAGCGGCAGCTCCTACGAGCAGTACTTC
15	TRBJ2-7	TRBD2	TRBV30	.	CAWSVKLAGSYEQYF	TGTGCCTGGAGTGTAAAACTAGCGGGCTCGTACGAGCAGTACTTC
14	TRBJ2-1	.	TRBV6-1	.	CASTTASSYNEQFF	TGTGCCAGCACTACTGCTAGCTCCTACAATGAGCAGTTCTTC
13	TRBJ1-1	TRBD1	TRBV30	.	CAWDRGRRTEAFF	TGTGCCTGGGACAGGGGGCGTCGGACTGAAGCTTTCTTT
13	TRBJ1-1	.	TRBV7-2	.	CASSLNRDTEAFF	TGTGCCAGCAGCCTTAACAGGGACACTGAAGCTTTCTTT
16	TRBJ2-5	TRBD2	TRBV4-3	.	CASSQEPAGGQETQYF	TGCGCCAGCAGCCAAGAGCCAGCGGGGGGGCAAGAGACCCAGTACTTC
13	TRBJ2-7	TRBD2	TRBV10-2	.	CASSFLAGYEQYF	TGCGCCAGCAGTTTCCTAGCGGGGTACGAGCAGTACTTC
20	TRBJ2-6	.	TRBV7-3	.	CASSPTRGVRLDSGANVLTF	TGTGCCAGCAGCCCGACTCGCGGCGTCAGATTAGATTCTGGGGCCAACGTCCTGACTTTC
14	TRBJ2-5	.	TRBV30	.	CAWSVGGSRGTQYF	TGTGCCTGGAGTGTAGGCGGCAGCCGGGGGACCCAGTACTTC
16	TRBJ2-3	TRBD2	TRBV9	.	CASTLGLAEGTDTQYF	TGTGCCAGCACTCTCGGACTAGCGGAAGGAACAGATACGCAGTATTTT
12	TRBJ1-2	.	TRBV5-5	.	CASNPGGVGYTF	TGTGCCAGCAACCCCGGCGGGGTTGGCTACACCTTC
16	TRBJ2-1	TRBD2	TRBV4-3	.	CASSQTPSGGATEQFF	TGCGCCAGCAGCCAGACTCCTAGCGGGGGGGCCACTGAGCAGTTCTTC
15	TRBJ2-2	TRBD2	TRBV2	.	CASTRLAGITGELFF	TGTGCCAGCACGAGACTAGCGGGGATCACCGGGGAGCTGTTTTTT
15	TRBJ2-5	.	TRBV27	.	CASSSQGLALETQYF	TGTGCCAGCAGTTCACAGGGTCTAGCTCTAGAGACCCAGTACTTC
15	TRBJ1-4	TRBD1	TRBV28	.	CASRGPTGDGEKLFF	TGTGCCAGCAGGGGACCGACAGGGGACGGTGAAAAACTGTTTTTT
14	TRBJ2-7	.	TRBV23-1	.	CARRASRDCYEQYF	TGCGCCAGGAGGGCGAGTCGGGACTGCTACGAGCAGTACTTC
15	TRBJ2-2	.	TRBV7-8	once	CASSIVGTNTGELFF	TGTGCCAGCAGTATAGTGGGCACCAACACCGGGGAGCTGTTTTTT
12	TRBJ2-7	.	TRBV30	.	CAWAGFSYEQYF	TGTGCCTGGGCGGGCTTCTCCTACGAGCAGTACTTC
16	TRBJ2-3	.	TRBV9	.	CASSVAGASGTDTQYF	TGTGCCAGCAGCGTAGCAGGGGCTTCGGGCACAGATACGCAGTATTTT
15	TRBJ2-1	.	TRBV7-2	.	CASSMRGGTDNEQFF	TGTGCCAGCAGCATGAGGGGGGGGACGGACAATGAGCAGTTCTTC
15	TRBJ2-5	TRBD1	TRBV11-1	.	CASSNPTGGQETQYF	TGTGCCAGCAGCAACCCTACAGGGGGCCAGGAGACCCAGTACTTC
17	TRBJ2-7	TRBD1	TRBV5-1	.	CASSVAIPGQGAYEQYF	TGCGCCAGCAGCGTGGCAATCCCGGGACAGGGGGCTTACGAGCAGTACTTC
13	TRBJ2-3	.	TRBV2	.	CASSGDTTDTQYF	TGTGCCAGCAGTGGGGACACCACAGATACGCAGTATTTT
15	TRBJ1-2	.	TRBV14	.	CASSQVMGADYGYTF	TGTGCCAGCAGCCAAGTCATGGGGGCGGACTATGGCTACACCTTC
14	TRBJ2-1	.	TRBV4-3	.	CASSQVSGPNEQFF	TGCGCCAGCAGCCAAGTATCAGGGCCCAATGAGCAGTTCTTC
14	TRBJ2-7	TRBD2	TRBV11-1	.	CASSSAGASYEQYF	TGTGCCAGCAGCTCAGCGGGGGCCTCCTACGAGCAGTACTTC
15	TRBJ2-4	.	TRBV2	.	CATTFPGEAKNIQYF	TGTGCCACCACTTTCCCAGGGGAGGCCAAAAACATTCAGTACTTC